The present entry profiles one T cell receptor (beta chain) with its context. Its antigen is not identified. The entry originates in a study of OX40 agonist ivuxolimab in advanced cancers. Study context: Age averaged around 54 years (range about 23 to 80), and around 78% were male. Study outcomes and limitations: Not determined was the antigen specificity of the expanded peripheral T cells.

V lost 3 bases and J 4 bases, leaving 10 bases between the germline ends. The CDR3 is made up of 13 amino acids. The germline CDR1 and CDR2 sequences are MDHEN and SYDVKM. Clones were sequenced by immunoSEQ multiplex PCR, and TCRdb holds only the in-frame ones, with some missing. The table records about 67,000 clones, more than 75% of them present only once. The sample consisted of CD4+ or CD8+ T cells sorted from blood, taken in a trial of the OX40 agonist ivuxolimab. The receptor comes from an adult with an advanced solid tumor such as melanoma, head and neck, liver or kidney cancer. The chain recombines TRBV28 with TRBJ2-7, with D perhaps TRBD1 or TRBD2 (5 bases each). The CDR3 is CASSLSGLYEQYF. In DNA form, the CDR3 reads TGTGCCAGCAGTTTGTCGGGGCTGTACGAGCAGTACTTC.